Judged by abundance, the clone carrying this TCR beta chain is large. Its antigen is currently unknown. TCRdb's copy holds only in-frame clones and misses some; the assay was immunoSEQ multiplex PCR. The sample has about 6,000 clones; 65% are singletons. CDR1 and CDR2 from the germline V gene are SNHLY and FYNNEI. V shed 6 bases and J 4 bases; nucleotides not matched to a gene: 9. The CDR3 is made up of 14 amino acids. The data belong to a study of neoadjuvant nivolumab and ipilimumab in lung cancer. General study findings and limits: Only two of four nivolumab-treated tumors gained richness and clonality by surgery. Higher pretherapy blood TCR richness went with higher resected-tumor richness. Compared with tumor-adjacent uninvolved lung, resected tumors showed greater richness and clonality. Pathologic regression was not significantly tied to TCR clonality.

The genes are TRBV2 and TRBJ2-7; TRBD1 agrees at 7 bases. The receptor was derived from an adult with non-small cell lung cancer. The sample in question was tumor tissue, obtained after neoadjuvant nivolumab, alone or with ipilimumab, at or shortly before surgery. The CDR3 nucleotides read TGTGCCAGCAGCGTAGGTGGGACAGAATACGAGCAGTACTTC. The encoded protein is CASSVGGTEYEQYF.